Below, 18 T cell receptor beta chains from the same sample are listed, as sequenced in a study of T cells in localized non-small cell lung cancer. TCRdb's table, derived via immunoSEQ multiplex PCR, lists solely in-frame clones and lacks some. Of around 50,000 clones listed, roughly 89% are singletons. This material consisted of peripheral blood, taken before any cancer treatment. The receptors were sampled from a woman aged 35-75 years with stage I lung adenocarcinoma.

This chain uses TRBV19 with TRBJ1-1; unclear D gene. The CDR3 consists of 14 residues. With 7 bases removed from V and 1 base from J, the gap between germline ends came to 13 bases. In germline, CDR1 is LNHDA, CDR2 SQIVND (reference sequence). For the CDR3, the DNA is TGTGCCAGTACTAAATTCTCACAGAACACTGAAGCTTTCTTT. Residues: CASTKFSQNTEAFF.

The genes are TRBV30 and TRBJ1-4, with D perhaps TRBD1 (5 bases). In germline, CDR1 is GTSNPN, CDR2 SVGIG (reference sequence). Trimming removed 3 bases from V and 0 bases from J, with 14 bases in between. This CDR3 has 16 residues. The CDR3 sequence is CAWSHSGITTNEKLFF. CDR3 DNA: TGTGCCTGGAGCCATTCAGGGATTACAACTAATGAAAAACTGTTTTTT.

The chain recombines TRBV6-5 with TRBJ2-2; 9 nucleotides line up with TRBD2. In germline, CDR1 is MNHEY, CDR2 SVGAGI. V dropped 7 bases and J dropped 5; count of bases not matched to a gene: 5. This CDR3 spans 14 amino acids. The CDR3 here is CASTAGGQTGELFF. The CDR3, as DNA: TGTGCCAGCACCGCGGGGGGGCAAACCGGGGAGCTGTTTTTT.

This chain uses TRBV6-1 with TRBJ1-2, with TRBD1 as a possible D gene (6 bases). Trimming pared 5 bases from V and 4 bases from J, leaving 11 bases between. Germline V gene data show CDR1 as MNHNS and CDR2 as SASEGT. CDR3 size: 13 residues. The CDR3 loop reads CASSKDSFYGYTF. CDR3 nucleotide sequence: TGTGCCAGCAGTAAGGACAGTTTCTATGGCTACACCTTC.

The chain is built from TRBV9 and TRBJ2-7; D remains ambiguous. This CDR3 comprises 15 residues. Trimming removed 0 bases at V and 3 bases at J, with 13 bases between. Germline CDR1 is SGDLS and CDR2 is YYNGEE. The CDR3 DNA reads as TGTGCCAGCAGCGTAGGCGATAACCCAATCTACGAGCAGTACTTC. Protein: CASSVGDNPIYEQYF.

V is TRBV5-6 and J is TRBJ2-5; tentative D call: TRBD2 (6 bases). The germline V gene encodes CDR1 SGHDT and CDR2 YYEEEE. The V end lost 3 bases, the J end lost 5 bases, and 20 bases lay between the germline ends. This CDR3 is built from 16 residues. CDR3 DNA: TGTGCCAGCAGCTGGGCCCTGGGCAGTGGGGGGGAGACCCAGTACTTC. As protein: CASSWALGSGGETQYF.

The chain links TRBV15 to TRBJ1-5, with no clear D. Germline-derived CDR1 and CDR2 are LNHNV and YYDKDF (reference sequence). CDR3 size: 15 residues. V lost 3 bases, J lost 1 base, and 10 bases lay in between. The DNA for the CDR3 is TGTGCCACCAGCAGGGGTCGGTCCAGCAATCAGCCCCAGCATTTT. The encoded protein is CATSRGRSSNQPQHF. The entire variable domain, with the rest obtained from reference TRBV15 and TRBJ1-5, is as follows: DAMVIQNPRYQVTQFGKPVTLSCSQTLNHNVMYWYQQKSSQAPKLLFHYYDKDFNNEADTPDNFQSRRPNTSFCFLDIRSPGLGDTAMYLCATSRGRSSNQPQHFGDGTRLSIL.

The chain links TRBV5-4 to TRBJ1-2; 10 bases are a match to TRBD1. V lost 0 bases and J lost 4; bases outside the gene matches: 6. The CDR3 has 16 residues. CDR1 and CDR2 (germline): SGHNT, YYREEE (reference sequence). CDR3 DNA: TGTGCCAGCAGCTTGGCTCTGGGACAGGGGAGCTATGGCTACACCTTC. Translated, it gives CASSLALGQGSYGYTF.

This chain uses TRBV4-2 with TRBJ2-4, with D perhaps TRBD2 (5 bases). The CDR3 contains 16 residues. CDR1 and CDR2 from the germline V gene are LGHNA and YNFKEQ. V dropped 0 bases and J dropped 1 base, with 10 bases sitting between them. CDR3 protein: CASSQDIPGAKNIQYF. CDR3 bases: TGTGCCAGCAGCCAAGACATCCCGGGGGCCAAAAACATTCAGTACTTC.

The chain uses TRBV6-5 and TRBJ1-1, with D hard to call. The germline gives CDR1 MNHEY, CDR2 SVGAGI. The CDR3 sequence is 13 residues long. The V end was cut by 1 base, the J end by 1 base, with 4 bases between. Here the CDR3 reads CASSYLENTEAFF. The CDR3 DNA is TGTGCCAGCAGTTACTTAGAGAACACTGAAGCTTTCTTT.

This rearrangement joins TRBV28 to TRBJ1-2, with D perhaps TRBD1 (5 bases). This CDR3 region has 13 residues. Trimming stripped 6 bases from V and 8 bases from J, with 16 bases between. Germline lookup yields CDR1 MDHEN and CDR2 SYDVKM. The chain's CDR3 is CASSPGHLRGYTF. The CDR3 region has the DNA TGTGCCAGCAGCCCAGGACACCTCCGGGGCTACACCTTC.

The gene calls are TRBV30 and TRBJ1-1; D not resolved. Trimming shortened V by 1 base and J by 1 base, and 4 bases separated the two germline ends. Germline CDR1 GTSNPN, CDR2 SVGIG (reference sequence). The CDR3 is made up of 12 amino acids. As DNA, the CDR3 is TGTGCCTGGAGTGATTGGAACACTGAAGCTTTCTTT. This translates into CAWSDWNTEAFF.

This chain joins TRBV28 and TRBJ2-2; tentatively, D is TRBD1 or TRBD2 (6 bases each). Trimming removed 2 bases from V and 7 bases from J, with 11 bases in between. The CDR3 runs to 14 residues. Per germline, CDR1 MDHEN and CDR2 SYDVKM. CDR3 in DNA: TGTGCCAGCAGTTTACCGGGGGCGAGCGGGGAGCTGTTTTTT. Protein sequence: CASSLPGASGELFF.

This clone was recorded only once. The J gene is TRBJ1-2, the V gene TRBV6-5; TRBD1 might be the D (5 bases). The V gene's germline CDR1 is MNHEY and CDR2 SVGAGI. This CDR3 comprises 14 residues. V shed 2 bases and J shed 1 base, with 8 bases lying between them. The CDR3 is CASSYRDVNYGYTF. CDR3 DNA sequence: TGTGCCAGCAGTTACAGGGACGTTAACTATGGCTACACCTTC.

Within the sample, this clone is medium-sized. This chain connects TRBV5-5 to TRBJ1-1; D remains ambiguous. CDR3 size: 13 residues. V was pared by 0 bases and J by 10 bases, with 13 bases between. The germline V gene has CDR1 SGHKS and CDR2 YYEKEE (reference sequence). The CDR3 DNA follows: TGTGCCAGCAGCTTGGACGAAGCTAATGGAGCTTTCTTT. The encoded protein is CASSLDEANGAFF.

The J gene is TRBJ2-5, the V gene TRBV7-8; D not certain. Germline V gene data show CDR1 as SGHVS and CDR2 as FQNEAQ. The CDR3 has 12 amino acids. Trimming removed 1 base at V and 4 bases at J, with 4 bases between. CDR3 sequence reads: CASSLVAETQYF. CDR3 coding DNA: TGTGCCAGCAGCTTAGTGGCAGAGACCCAGTACTTC.

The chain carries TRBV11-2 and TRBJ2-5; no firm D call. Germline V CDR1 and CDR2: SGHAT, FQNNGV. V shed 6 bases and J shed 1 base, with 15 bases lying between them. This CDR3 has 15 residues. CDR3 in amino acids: CASRLNAAIQETQYF. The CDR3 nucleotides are TGTGCCAGCAGACTAAATGCGGCTATCCAAGAGACCCAGTACTTC. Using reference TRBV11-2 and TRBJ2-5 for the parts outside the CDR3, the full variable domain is EAGVAQSPRYKIIEKRQSVAFWCNPISGHATLYWYQQILGQGPKLLIQFQNNGVVDDSQLPKDRFSAERLKGVDSTLKIQPAKLEDSAVYLCASRLNAAIQETQYFGPGTRLLVL.

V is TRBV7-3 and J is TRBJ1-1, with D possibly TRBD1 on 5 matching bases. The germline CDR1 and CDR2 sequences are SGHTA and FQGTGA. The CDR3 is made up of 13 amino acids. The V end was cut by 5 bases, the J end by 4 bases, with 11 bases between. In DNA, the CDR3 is TGTGCCAGCAGCACGTCAGGGAGCACTGAAGCTTTCTTT. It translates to CASSTSGSTEAFF.